These 29 T cell receptor beta chains share one sample of origin, sequenced in a study of blood T cell repertoires in COVID-19. TCRdb's copy holds only in-frame clones and misses some; the assay was immunoSEQ multiplex PCR. The profile shows tens of thousands of clones, approximately 80% of them singletons. Material: peripheral blood. All receptors derive from a human donor in a cohort sampled during active COVID-19.

The chain recombines TRBV6-2 or TRBV6-3 with TRBJ2-7, with no clear D. Per germline, CDR1 MNHEY and CDR2 SVGEGT. Trimming took 0 bases from V and 5 from J, leaving 11 bases between them. There are 14 residues in the CDR3. The CDR3, as DNA: TGTGCCAGCAGTTACTCGGGCCGCCCGAACGAGCAGTACTTC. This sequence encodes CASSYSGRPNEQYF.

The rearrangement uses TRBV9 and TRBJ2-7; D may be TRBD1 (6 bases). CDR1 and CDR2 (germline): SGDLS, YYNGEE. Trimming took off 0 bases at V and 3 bases at J, with 19 bases between the two ends. The length of the CDR3 is 17 residues. The CDR3 reads CASSVGPSGQPSYEQYF. The CDR3 bases are TGTGCCAGCAGCGTAGGTCCCTCAGGACAGCCCAGCTACGAGCAGTACTTC.

The rearrangement uses TRBV7-2 and TRBJ1-5; D not resolved. CDR3 length: 14 residues. V shed 4 bases and J shed 5 bases, with 12 bases lying between them. Per germline, CDR1 SGHTA and CDR2 FQGNSA. The chain's CDR3 is CASSSSGSDQPQHF. As DNA, the CDR3 is TGTGCCAGCAGCTCGTCGGGGTCCGATCAGCCCCAGCATTTT. The full variable domain, its missing parts supplied by reference TRBV7-2 and TRBJ1-5, is GAGVSQSPSNKVTEKGKDVELRCDPISGHTALYWYRQSLGQGLEFLIYFQGNSAPDKSGLPSDRFSAERTGGSVSTLTIQRTQQEDSAVYLCASSSSGSDQPQHFGDGTRLSIL.

This chain connects TRBV15 to TRBJ2-7, with D possibly matching TRBD2 (6 bases). There are 14 residues in the CDR3. Germline V gene lookup returns CDR1 LNHNV and CDR2 YYDKDF (reference sequence). V was trimmed by 3 bases and J by 0 bases, leaving 9 bases between them. CDR3 amino acids: CATSRTGDSYEQYF. The CDR3 DNA reads TGTGCCACCAGCAGGACGGGGGACTCCTACGAGCAGTACTTC.

The chain is built from TRBV5-1 and TRBJ2-7, with D tentatively TRBD1 (7 bases). Trimming shortened V by 2 bases and J by 6 bases, and 21 bases separated the two germline ends. Germline CDR1 reads SGHRS; CDR2 reads YFSETQ. This CDR3 is 16 amino acids long. The CDR3 DNA reads TGCGCCAGCAGCTTCGTGTCGTCGGGGCAGGGGGGCGAGCAGTACTTC. Its protein is CASSFVSSGQGGEQYF.

J is TRBJ2-3 and V is TRBV5-8; 10 nucleotides line up with TRBD2. J lost 8 bases, V lost 2 bases, and 5 bases had no gene match. The germline CDR1 and CDR2 sequences are SGHTS and YDEGEE. CDR3 length: 14 amino acids. As DNA, the CDR3 is TGTGCCAGCAGCTTACTAGCGGGAAGGGTTACGCAGTATTTT. Amino acid sequence: CASSLLAGRVTQYF.

The genes are TRBV7-9 and TRBJ2-7; 7 bases fit TRBD1. V was clipped by 5 bases and J by 3 bases; unmatched bases: 7. The CDR3 runs 14 residues. CDR1 is SEHNR, CDR2 FQNEAQ, per germline (reference sequence). CDR3 protein: CASSPERDSYEQYF. The CDR3 DNA sequence: TGTGCCAGCAGCCCAGAGAGGGACAGCTACGAGCAGTACTTC.

This chain uses TRBV5-5 with TRBJ1-1, with 10 bases identical to TRBD1. Germline assignment: CDR1 SGHKS and CDR2 YYEKEE (reference sequence). The CDR3 spans 16 residues. V trimming: 4 bases; J trimming: 1 base; junction bases outside the gene matches: 7. In DNA, the CDR3 is TGTGCCAGCAGCCTGTGGGGGGACAGGGGGAACACTGAAGCTTTCTTT. Translating gives CASSLWGDRGNTEAFF.

The rearrangement uses TRBV10-3 and TRBJ1-2; 7 positions match TRBD1. The CDR3 extends over 13 amino acids. Looked up from germline, CDR1 is ENHRY and CDR2 is SYGVKD. V lost 6 bases and J lost 2; bases outside the gene matches: 3. The CDR3 region is CAIRGTENYGYTF. The CDR3 DNA sequence: TGTGCCATCAGGGGGACAGAAAACTATGGCTACACCTTC.

This sequence joins TRBV29-1 and TRBJ2-5; D uncertain. The CDR3 has 13 residues. V was pared by 6 bases and J by 1 base, with 12 bases between. Germline V gene data show CDR1 as SQVTM and CDR2 as ANQGSEA. The CDR3 is CSVKDTAQETQYF. The CDR3 DNA follows: TGCAGCGTGAAGGATACAGCCCAAGAGACCCAGTACTTC.

The chain links TRBV5-1 to TRBJ2-3; 10 positions agree with TRBD1. Germline V gene sequence: CDR1 SGHRS, CDR2 YFSETQ. The CDR3 totals 16 residues. V gave up 3 bases and J gave up 4 bases; unmatched junction bases: 8. The chain's CDR3 is CASSWRGTGEADTQYF. CDR3 sequence (DNA): TGCGCCAGCAGCTGGAGGGGGACAGGGGAGGCAGATACGCAGTATTTT.

The rearrangement uses TRBV24-1 and TRBJ2-2; D uncertain. CDR3 length: 16 residues. The germline V and J ends were trimmed by 3 bases and 0 bases, with 10 bases remaining between them. The V gene's germline CDR1 is KGHDR and CDR2 SFDVKD. CDR3 in amino acids: CATSDPRRTNTGELFF. The CDR3 DNA is TGTGCCACCAGTGATCCCCGCAGGACGAACACCGGGGAGCTGTTTTTT.

The V gene is TRBV5-1, the J gene TRBJ2-7; D unresolved. The CDR3 length is 11 residues. V lost 6 bases and J 3 bases, leaving 7 bases between the germline ends. Germline CDR1 is SGHRS and CDR2 is YFSETQ. The CDR3 loop is CASKTDYEQYF. CDR3 coding DNA: TGCGCCAGCAAGACTGACTACGAGCAGTACTTC.

The chain carries TRBV10-3 and TRBJ1-1; a weak D match, TRBD1 (5 bases). The CDR3 runs 13 residues. V was trimmed by 3 bases and J by 3 bases, leaving 8 bases between them. The V gene's germline CDR1 is ENHRY and CDR2 SYGVKD. The CDR3 sequence: CAISDRGYTEAFF. The CDR3 nucleotides read TGTGCCATCAGTGATCGGGGGTACACTGAAGCTTTCTTT.

In its sample, this clone was seen many times. This chain links TRBV4-2 with TRBJ2-7; 8 bases match TRBD2. J gave up 0 bases and V 1 base, and 11 bases lay outside the gene matches. The CDR3 runs to 18 residues. Germline V gene lookup returns CDR1 LGHNA and CDR2 YNFKEQ. This chain's CDR3 is CASSQVRGGSGASYEQYF. CDR3 coding DNA: TGTGCCAGCAGCCAAGTTCGGGGGGGTAGCGGGGCCTCCTACGAGCAGTACTTC.

The rearrangement links TRBV18 to TRBJ2-1, with 8 positions matching TRBD1. The CDR3 consists of 15 residues. Trimming took 2 bases from V and 2 from J; bases not matched to a gene: 2. Germline V lookup: CDR1 KGHSH, CDR2 LQKENI. CDR3 region: CASSPMTGAYNEQFF. In DNA form, the CDR3 reads TGTGCCAGCTCACCAATGACAGGGGCCTACAATGAGCAGTTCTTC.

The V call is TRBV5-6, the J call TRBJ2-5; TRBD1 matches at 8 bases. The CDR3 loop spans 13 amino acids. V lost 3 bases to trimming and J lost 5 bases; unmatched junction nucleotides: 3. CDR1 and CDR2 from the germline V gene are SGHDT and YYEEEE. Written as DNA, the CDR3 is TGTGCCAGCAGCTCACAGGGGGAGGAGACCCAGTACTTC. Protein sequence: CASSSQGEETQYF. Looking up the rest from reference TRBV5-6 and TRBJ2-5 gives the full variable domain: DAGVTQSPTHLIKTRGQQVTLRCSPKSGHDTVSWYQQALGQGPQFIFQYYEEEERQRGNFPDRFSGHQFPNYSSELNVNALLLGDSALYLCASSSQGEETQYFGPGTRLLVL.

The chain recombines TRBV5-6 with TRBJ2-7; a weak D match, TRBD2 (5 bases). CDR1 SGHDT and CDR2 YYEEEE come from the germline V gene. This CDR3 spans 14 amino acids. V was cut by 1 base and J by 0 bases, with 8 bases left in between. The CDR3: CASSLRGPSYEQYF. Here the CDR3 DNA reads TGTGCCAGCAGCTTGAGAGGGCCCTCCTACGAGCAGTACTTC.

The V and J genes are TRBV4-1 and TRBJ2-2, with a possible D match to TRBD2 (5 bases). Germline CDR1 and CDR2: MGHRA and YSYEKL. V gave up 1 base and J gave up 4 bases, with 10 bases separating them. The CDR3 contains 15 residues. The CDR3 DNA sequence: TGCGCCAGCAGCCAAGTTCCTAGCCCCACCGGGGAGCTGTTTTTT. It codes for CASSQVPSPTGELFF.

This clone has only one observation. This rearrangement joins TRBV5-4 to TRBJ2-3; 11 bases align to TRBD2. CDR1 SGHNT and CDR2 YYREEE come from the germline V gene (reference sequence). The V and J ends lost 1 base and 5 bases, in that order; junction bases with no gene match: 3. The CDR3 runs to 15 residues. The CDR3 region has the DNA TGTGCCAGCAGCTTGCCTACTAGCGGGGGAGATACGCAGTATTTT. This translates into CASSLPTSGGDTQYF. The full variable domain, its missing parts supplied by reference TRBV5-4 and TRBJ2-3, is ETGVTQSPTHLIKTRGQQVTLRCSSQSGHNTVSWYQQALGQGPQFIFQYYREEENGRGNFPPRFSGLQFPNYSSELNVNALELDDSALYLCASSLPTSGGDTQYFGPGTRLTVL.

The chain couples TRBV5-1 to TRBJ2-5; tentative D call: TRBD2 (6 bases). This CDR3 has 15 amino acids. The ends were cut back, 2 bases at V and 4 bases at J, with 15 bases in the middle. Germline V gives CDR1 SGHRS, CDR2 YFSETQ. The CDR3 spells CASSFLADPRETQYF. For the CDR3, the DNA is TGCGCCAGCAGCTTCTTAGCGGACCCTAGAGAGACCCAGTACTTC.

V and J are TRBV5-1 and TRBJ1-2, with D possibly being TRBD1 (6 bases). From germline, CDR1 is SGHRS and CDR2 YFSETQ. V was pared by 1 base and J by 7 bases, with 11 bases between. CDR3 length equals 13 residues. CDR3 loop: CASSLTGIGGYTF. The CDR3 DNA follows: TGCGCCAGCAGCTTGACAGGGATAGGTGGCTACACCTTC. The full variable domain, in which reference TRBV5-1 and TRBJ1-2 provide the parts outside the CDR3, is KAGVTQTPRYLIKTRGQQVTLSCSPISGHRSVSWYQQTPGQGLQFLFEYFSETQRNKGNFPGRFSGRQFSNSRSEMNVSTLELGDSALYLCASSLTGIGGYTFGSGTRLTVV.

The V and J genes are TRBV2 and TRBJ2-2; 9 nucleotides align to TRBD1. Germline V gene data show CDR1 as SNHLY and CDR2 as FYNNEI. J was trimmed by 4 bases and V by 6 bases; bases with no gene match: 6. The CDR3 totals 15 residues. The CDR3 region has the DNA TGTGCCAGCAGAGCCGGGACAGGGATCACCGGGGAGCTGTTTTTT. Amino acids: CASRAGTGITGELFF. The full variable domain, in which reference TRBV2 and TRBJ2-2 provide the parts outside the CDR3, is EPEVTQTPSHQVTQMGQEVILRCVPISNHLYFYWYRQILGQKVEFLVSFYNNEISEKSEIFDDQFSVERPDGSNFTLKIRSTKLEDSAMYFCASRAGTGITGELFFGEGSRLTVL.

This chain joins TRBV19 and TRBJ2-1, with D maybe TRBD2 (5 bases). CDR1 LNHDA and CDR2 SQIVND come from the germline V gene (reference sequence). The CDR3 has 16 amino acids. With 7 bases removed from V and 0 bases from J, the gap between germline ends came to 16 bases. CDR3 DNA sequence: TGTGCCAGTACGGGATCCGCGCCAAGCTCCTACAATGAGCAGTTCTTC. Amino acids: CASTGSAPSSYNEQFF.

This chain uses TRBV14 with TRBJ2-5; the D gene is possibly TRBD2 (5 bases). The germline V gene has CDR1 SGHDN and CDR2 FVKESK. The germline V and J ends were trimmed by 4 bases and 4 bases, with 13 bases remaining between them. The CDR3 covers 14 residues. CDR3: CASSPQRGVETQYF. The CDR3 coding sequence is TGTGCCAGCAGCCCCCAACGGGGAGTAGAGACCCAGTACTTC.

This clone was seen once. V is TRBV9 and J is TRBJ1-2; 8 nucleotides match TRBD1. There are 15 residues in the CDR3. CDR1 is SGDLS and CDR2 is YYNGEE in the germline V gene. V shed 3 bases, J shed 5 bases, and the junction held 9 bases outside the gene matches. Here the CDR3 reads CASSEGMDRVYGYTF. In DNA form, the CDR3 reads TGTGCCAGCAGCGAGGGAATGGACAGGGTTTATGGCTACACCTTC.

Here the CDR3 reads CASSRTNQETQYF. CDR3 sequence (DNA): TGTGCCAGCAGCAGAACTAACCAAGAGACCCAGTACTTC. This rearrangement joins TRBV11-2 to TRBJ2-5; D unclear. This CDR3 is built from 13 residues. In germline, CDR1 is SGHAT, CDR2 FQNNGV. Trimming shortened V by 5 bases and J by 0 bases, and 7 bases separated the two germline ends.

This clone was detected once. The chain has TRBV7-2 and TRBJ2-5; a weak D match, TRBD2 (6 bases). The CDR3 has 15 amino acids. V lost 0 bases and J lost 3, with 11 bases in between. The germline V gene encodes CDR1 SGHTA and CDR2 FQGNSA. Written as DNA, the CDR3 is TGTGCCAGCAGCTTAGCGCTGGCGGGAAAAGAGACCCAGTACTTC. It encodes CASSLALAGKETQYF.

This rearrangement joins TRBV10-2 to TRBJ1-2; D is undetermined. The CDR3 extends over 11 amino acids. Germline CDR1 reads WSHSY; CDR2 reads SAAADI. The germline V and J ends were trimmed by 8 bases and 2 bases, with 6 bases remaining between them. The CDR3: CASYQNYGYTF. The CDR3 region has the DNA TGCGCCAGCTACCAGAACTATGGCTACACCTTC.